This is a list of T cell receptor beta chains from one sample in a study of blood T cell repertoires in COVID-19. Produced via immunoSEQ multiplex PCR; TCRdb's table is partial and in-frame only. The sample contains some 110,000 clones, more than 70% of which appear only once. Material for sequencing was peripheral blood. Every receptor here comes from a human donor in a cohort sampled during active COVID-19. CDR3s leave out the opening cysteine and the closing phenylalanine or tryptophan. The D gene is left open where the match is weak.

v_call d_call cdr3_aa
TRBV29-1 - SVDSGTLSYNEQF
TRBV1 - TSSQDPPSIPHRVTGELF
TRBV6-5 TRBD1 ASIWDRGRETQY
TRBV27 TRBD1 ASSPSTGEQDYEQY
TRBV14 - ASSPRRFNYGYT
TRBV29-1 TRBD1 SAGTGVNSPLH
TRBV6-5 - ASREGQPSTDTQY
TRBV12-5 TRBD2 ASGLVRFGWAVSREGDEQY
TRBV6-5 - ASRGVSKGGNEQF
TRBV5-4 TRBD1 ASSVDRDSYSPLH
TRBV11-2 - ASTPRISGNTIY
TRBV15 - ATGDYRAPDEKLF
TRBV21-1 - ASSKGGQGNPY
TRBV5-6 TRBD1 ASSQTGVRKETQY
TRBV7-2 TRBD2 ASSTQPTSGASYEQY
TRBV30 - AWSVTRTRTQETQY
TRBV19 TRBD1 ASSRTGTSGDTQY
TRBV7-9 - ASSLSTGGYT
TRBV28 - ASGTENEKLF
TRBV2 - ASDRVGRGNTGELF
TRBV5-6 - ASSQINSPLH
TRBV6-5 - ASSYSREGTEAF
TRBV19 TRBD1 ASRLTGAPANTGELF
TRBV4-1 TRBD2 ASSQDRSSGRHTGELF
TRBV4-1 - ASSPRPAGAYEQY
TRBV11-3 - ASSLREDRTDTQY
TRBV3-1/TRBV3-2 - ASSHPDSTYGYT
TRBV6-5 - ASSSGHPNTEAF
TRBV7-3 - ASSLTGVSGTDTQY
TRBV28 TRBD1 ASIQRDRPSSAQH
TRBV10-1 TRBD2 ASSLMTSGSYNEQF
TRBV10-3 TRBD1 AISQGQGNSYNEQF
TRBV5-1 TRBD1 ASSSGGQGHYGYT
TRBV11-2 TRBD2 ASSFSREGLGGTQY
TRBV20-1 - SAKSADTQY
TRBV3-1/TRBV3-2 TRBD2 ASSQGTSGRDIQY
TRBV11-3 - ASSQGFTEAF
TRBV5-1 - ASSSTRPSETQY
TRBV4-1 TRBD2 ASSPGLAGVEQF
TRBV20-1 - SARRVDTQY
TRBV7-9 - ASSLSAGQQETQY